This entry lists 10 T cell receptor beta chains sequenced from one sample in a study of blood T cells in healthy people across ages. Combining a sample-barcoded 5' primer with a J-beta primer mix, a second PCR ran for roughly 6 to 12 cycles. TCRdb redid the calling of the 5' RACE reads with MiXCR, one entry per CDR3 protein. The top ten clones hold more than 2% of a sample with roughly 1,800,000 distinct CDR3 sequences, about 49% of them seen once. Sequencing used blood. The receptors stem from a woman aged 40 to 50 in good health.

The chain uses TRBV12-3 or TRBV12-4 and TRBJ2-1; 9 nucleotides agree with TRBD2. V trimming: 7 bases; J trimming: 9 bases; junction bases outside the gene matches: 13. There are 15 residues in the CDR3. The CDR3 is CASTKGGGASGEQFF. The DNA for the CDR3 is TGTGCCAGCACCAAGGGCGGGGGGGCCTCGGGTGAGCAGTTCTTC.

This chain joins TRBV5-1 and TRBJ2-2; 7 bases align to TRBD2. The CDR3 runs 15 residues. J was trimmed by 1 base and V by 4 bases; bases with no gene match: 4. Germline values: CDR1 SGHRS, CDR2 YFSETQ. In DNA form, the CDR3 reads TGCGCCAGCAGCGTGGGACTAAAGAACACCGGGGAGCTGTTTTTT. The encoded protein is CASSVGLKNTGELFF.

V and J are TRBV7-2 and TRBJ2-7, with D hard to call. V lost 2 bases and J 3 bases, leaving 11 bases between the germline ends. CDR1 is SGHTA and CDR2 is FQGNSA in the germline V gene. This CDR3 has 14 amino acids. CDR3 amino acids: CASSLNPSYYEQYF. CDR3 DNA sequence: TGTGCCAGCAGCTTAAATCCGTCTTACTACGAGCAGTACTTC.

This chain connects TRBV20-1 to TRBJ2-3; 7 bases are a match to TRBD2. Germline values: CDR1 DFQATT, CDR2 SNEGSKA (reference sequence). The CDR3 has 17 residues. V gave up 8 bases and J gave up 0 bases; unmatched junction bases: 17. The CDR3 nucleotides are TGCAGTACATCTCGGCCAGCGGGGTCCCCTAGCACAGATACGCAGTATTTT. Translated: CSTSRPAGSPSTDTQYF.

This chain links TRBV2 with TRBJ2-5; D may be TRBD1 (6 bases). CDR1 is SNHLY and CDR2 is FYNNEI in the germline V gene. V was shortened by 6 bases and J by 2 bases, with 16 bases between the two germline ends. This CDR3 is 15 amino acids long. CDR3 loop: CASRHRVTPQETQYF. The CDR3, as DNA: TGTGCCAGCAGGCACAGGGTGACCCCTCAAGAGACCCAGTACTTC.

V and J are TRBV10-3 and TRBJ2-1; 9 bases are a match to TRBD1. Germline values: CDR1 ENHRY, CDR2 SYGVKD. The CDR3 extends over 16 amino acids. The trim removed 4 bases at V and 9 bases at J, leaving 13 bases unmatched. Here the CDR3 reads CAISGGQGVTVGEQFF. CDR3 bases: TGTGCCATCAGTGGGGGACAGGGAGTAACCGTCGGTGAGCAGTTCTTC.

This clonotype turned up a few times. The V call is TRBV28, the J call TRBJ1-2; 9 bases are a match to TRBD1. CDR3 size: 15 residues. The germline gives CDR1 MDHEN, CDR2 SYDVKM. The junction had 4 bases not matched to a gene; V was cut back by 1 base and J by 4 bases. The DNA for the CDR3 is TGTGCCAGCAGTTTATTCACAGGGGGCATCTATGGCTACACCTTC. This translates into CASSLFTGGIYGYTF.

This clonotype was detected only a few times. The chain has TRBV27 and TRBJ2-1; 13 positions match TRBD2. Germline CDR1 reads MNHEY; CDR2 reads SMNVEV (reference sequence). Unmatched junction bases numbered 14, after V lost 5 bases and J lost 10 bases. The CDR3 contains 17 residues. CDR3 protein: CASSPLPGLAGTEEQFF. In DNA form, the CDR3 reads TGTGCCAGCAGTCCCCTACCGGGACTAGCGGGGACGGAAGAGCAGTTCTTC.

V usage is TRBV9 and J usage is TRBJ2-3, with D perhaps matching TRBD2 (7 bases). V gave up 0 bases and J gave up 1 base, with 12 bases separating them. Germline values: CDR1 SGDLS, CDR2 YYNGEE. This CDR3 region has 16 residues. CDR3 sequence reads: CASSVVPGGGTDTQYF. CDR3 DNA sequence: TGTGCCAGCAGCGTAGTGCCGGGGGGCGGCACAGATACGCAGTATTTT. The whole variable domain, remainder taken from reference TRBV9 and TRBJ2-3, is DSGVTQTPKHLITATGQRVTLRCSPRSGDLSVYWYQQSLDQGLQFLIQYYNGEERAKGNILERFSAQQFPDLHSELNLSSLELGDSALYFCASSVVPGGGTDTQYFGPGTRLTVL.

The table lists this clonotype with a few counts. The chain carries TRBV20-1 and TRBJ2-1; TRBD2 agrees at 16 bases. Germline V gene lookup returns CDR1 DFQATT and CDR2 SNEGSKA (reference sequence). V trimming: 5 bases; J trimming: 0 bases; junction bases outside the gene matches: 4. The CDR3 contains 17 residues. CDR3 coding DNA: TGCAGTGCTGCGGGACTAGCGGGGGGGAGCTCCTACAATGAGCAGTTCTTC. Its translation: CSAAGLAGGSSYNEQFF.